This paragraph covers one TCR beta chain sequence. A second 7 to 11 cycle PCR used barcoded and J-beta primers. TCRdb reprocessed the 5' RACE reads with MiXCR, giving one entry per CDR3 protein. This table holds roughly 1,000,000 distinct CDR3 sequences, almost 25% found once. Germline V gene sequence: CDR1 SQVTM, CDR2 ANQGSEA. Trimming removed 7 bases at V and 4 bases at J, with 13 bases between. This CDR3 has 12 residues. This record belongs to a study of blood T cells in healthy people across ages. These data also formed part of another study, on T cells of mothers and their children.

This clonotype was obtained from a girl aged 2 to 9 in good health. V is TRBV29-1 and J is TRBJ1-2, with D hard to call. Source material: blood. DNA of the CDR3: TGCAGCGCCACGACGGCGGGCTATGGCTACACCTTC. Its protein product is CSATTAGYGYTF.